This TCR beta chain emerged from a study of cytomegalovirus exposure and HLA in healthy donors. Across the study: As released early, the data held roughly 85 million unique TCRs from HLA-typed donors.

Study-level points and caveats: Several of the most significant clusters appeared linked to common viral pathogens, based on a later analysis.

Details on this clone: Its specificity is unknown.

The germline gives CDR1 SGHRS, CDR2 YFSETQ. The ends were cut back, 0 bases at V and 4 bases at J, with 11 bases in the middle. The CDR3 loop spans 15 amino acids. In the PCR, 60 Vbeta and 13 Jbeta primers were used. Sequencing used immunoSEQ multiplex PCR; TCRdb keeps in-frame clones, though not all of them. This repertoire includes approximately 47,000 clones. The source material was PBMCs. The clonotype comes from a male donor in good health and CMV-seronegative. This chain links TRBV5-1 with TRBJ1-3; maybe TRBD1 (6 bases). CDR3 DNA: TGCGCCAGCAGCTTGGTCACAGGGTTCGGAAACACCATATATTTT. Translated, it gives CASSLVTGFGNTIYF.